Each of the 21 T cell receptor beta chains below was sequenced from the same sample in a study of T cells after yellow fever vaccination. TCRdb redid the calling of the 5' RACE reads with MiXCR, one entry per CDR3 protein. The table records 300,000 to 350,000 distinct CDR3 sequences, roughly 4% of them present only once. The source was PBMCs, collected 5 days after the yellow fever booster vaccination. The receptors shown here come from a man younger than 35 who received the YFV17D yellow fever vaccine.

Many counts were recorded for this clonotype. The chain is built from TRBV7-2 and TRBJ2-1; 9 bases fit TRBD2. CDR3 length: 15 amino acids. J was trimmed by 5 bases and V by 5 bases; bases with no gene match: 7. The germline V gene encodes CDR1 SGHTA and CDR2 FQGNSA. The DNA for the CDR3 is TGTGCCAGCAGCGTTAGCGGGGGAGCGAACAATGAGCAGTTCTTC. As protein: CASSVSGGANNEQFF.

This clonotype was seen a handful of times. The chain combines TRBV4-1 with TRBJ1-2; 10 bases line up with TRBD1. Trimming took 0 bases from V and 2 from J; bases not matched to a gene: 3. CDR3 length: 16 residues. The germline V gene encodes CDR1 MGHRA and CDR2 YSYEKL. The CDR3 DNA sequence: TGCGCCAGCAGCCAAGATTGGGACAGGGGAAACTATGGCTACACCTTC. It specifies CASSQDWDRGNYGYTF.

This clonotype occurred many times. This chain links TRBV12-3 or TRBV12-4 with TRBJ2-1, with 7 bases fitting TRBD1. The CDR3 is 14 amino acids. The ends lost 3 bases at V and 5 bases at J; junction bases unmatched: 4. CDR3 DNA: TGTGCCAGCAGTTTGTTAGGGGGCCACAATGAGCAGTTCTTC. It encodes CASSLLGGHNEQFF.

The chain has TRBV4-1 and TRBJ2-5, with D unresolved. Germline lookup yields CDR1 MGHRA and CDR2 YSYEKL. This CDR3 has 14 residues. Trimming cost V 4 bases and J 5 bases, with 14 bases left between them. The CDR3, as DNA: TGCGCCAGCAGCCCGAAGGCAAATGAGGAGACCCAGTACTTC. Its translation: CASSPKANEETQYF.

This clonotype was detected many times. This chain connects TRBV3-1 to TRBJ2-7, with D unclear. CDR1 LGHDT and CDR2 YNNKEL come from the germline V gene (reference sequence). V lost 0 bases to trimming and J lost 2 bases, with 17 bases between them. The CDR3 is made up of 17 amino acids. DNA of the CDR3: TGTGCCAGCAGCCAAGATCTAGGCAGCCCTTTTCCCTACGAGCAGTACGTC. The encoded protein is CASSQDLGSPFPYEQYV.

There are a few counts of this clonotype. The genes are TRBV12-3 or TRBV12-4 and TRBJ1-1, with 7 bases matching TRBD1. This CDR3 contains 14 residues. V trimming: 3 bases; J trimming: 6 bases; junction bases outside the gene matches: 7. DNA of the CDR3: TGTGCCAGCAGTTTCAAGGGGGCGTCACCTGAAGCTTTCTTT. Protein: CASSFKGASPEAFF.

This clonotype was recorded a few times. V and J are TRBV5-1 and TRBJ1-1, with a possible D match to TRBD1 (5 bases). The length of the CDR3 is 12 residues. Trimming pared 5 bases from V and 7 bases from J, leaving 12 bases between. Germline V gene sequence: CDR1 SGHRS, CDR2 YFSETQ. The CDR3 sequence is CASRSAGGEAFF. The CDR3 nucleotides are TGCGCCAGCAGATCCGCCGGGGGTGAAGCTTTCTTT.

This clonotype was recorded a few times. The chain joins TRBV15 to TRBJ2-1; TRBD2 might be the D (7 bases). The germline V and J ends were trimmed by 5 bases and 11 bases, with 16 bases remaining between them. CDR1 and CDR2 (germline): LNHNV, YYDKDF (reference sequence). This CDR3 comprises 13 residues. CDR3 coding DNA: TGTGCCACCAGCGAACAGCGGGACACCCAGCAGTTCTTC. Translation: CATSEQRDTQQFF.

Many counts were recorded for this clonotype. The chain uses TRBV7-3 and TRBJ2-1, with TRBD2 matching 7 bases. The CDR3 is made up of 17 amino acids. V trimming: 0 bases; J trimming: 2 bases; junction bases outside the gene matches: 7. Looked up from germline, CDR1 is SGHTA and CDR2 is FQGTGA. In DNA, the CDR3 is TGTGCCAGCAGCTTAACCTTCAGCGGGGCCACCTACAATGAGCAGTTCTTC. Its translation is CASSLTFSGATYNEQFF.

In this sample, this clonotype turned up a few times. This chain links TRBV5-4 with TRBJ1-1; TRBD1 matches 8 bases. V was pared by 4 bases and J by 5 bases, with 16 bases of the junction left unmatched. This CDR3 is built from 17 residues. Germline V lookup: CDR1 SGHNT, CDR2 YYREEE (reference sequence). The CDR3 loop reads CASSPRGGTGRRTEAFF. The CDR3 nucleotides read TGTGCCAGCAGCCCTAGAGGCGGGACAGGAAGGCGGACTGAAGCTTTCTTT.

This clonotype has more than one count but fewer than ten. This chain connects TRBV6-5 to TRBJ1-6, with D perhaps TRBD1 (5 bases). Trimming removed 6 bases at V and 4 bases at J, with 10 bases between. CDR3 size: 14 residues. In germline, CDR1 is MNHEY, CDR2 SVGAGI. CDR3 coding DNA: TGTGCCAGCAGGGACGACAGATATAATTCACCCCTCCACTTT. Translation gives CASRDDRYNSPLHF.

This clonotype appeared a few times. The CDR3 bases are TGTGCCAGCAGTTACTCAGGGTACGACGGCTACACCTTC. The encoded protein is CASSYSGYDGYTF. The rearrangement uses TRBV6-6 and TRBJ1-2, with unresolved D. Germline V gene sequence: CDR1 MNHNY, CDR2 SVGAGI (reference sequence). V was pared by 0 bases and J by 8 bases, with 10 bases between. CDR3 length: 13 amino acids.

V gene TRBV7-2 combines with J gene TRBJ2-7; 11 bases agree with TRBD2. V was clipped by 6 bases and J by 4 bases; unmatched bases: 5. Germline V gene data show CDR1 as SGHTA and CDR2 as FQGNSA. The CDR3 extends over 14 amino acids. CDR3 sequence reads: CASSIAGGRYEQYF. The CDR3 bases are TGTGCCAGCAGTATAGCGGGGGGGCGGTACGAGCAGTACTTC.

This clonotype has a handful of counts. The chain employs TRBV3-1 and TRBJ2-7; TRBD1 might be the D (6 bases). CDR1 and CDR2 (germline): LGHDT, YNNKEL (reference sequence). The CDR3 spans 14 residues. Between the trimmed V and J ends, which lost 2 bases and 0 bases, there was a span of 8 bases. The CDR3 DNA reads as TGTGCCAGCAGCCAACAAGGGGGCTCCTACGAGCAGTACTTC. Amino acids: CASSQQGGSYEQYF.

This clonotype was seen many times. The V gene is TRBV6-2 or TRBV6-3, the J gene TRBJ2-7, with 9 bases fitting TRBD2. Germline V gives CDR1 MNHEY, CDR2 SVGEGT. The CDR3 is made up of 14 amino acids. J was trimmed by 7 bases and V by 2 bases; bases with no gene match: 6. In DNA form, the CDR3 reads TGTGCCAGCAGTTACACCGGACTAGCGAGTGAGCAGTACTTC. Translated, it gives CASSYTGLASEQYF.

This clonotype was found many times. The CDR3 nucleotides are TGTGCCAGCAGTTACGGCGGAACCGTGAACACTGAAGCTTTCTTT. Amino acid sequence: CASSYGGTVNTEAFF. The chain uses TRBV12-3 or TRBV12-4 and TRBJ1-1; unclear D gene. V shed 4 bases and J shed 0 bases, with 12 bases lying between them. This CDR3 is 15 amino acids long.

This clonotype was counted only a few times. V and J are TRBV6-2 or TRBV6-3 and TRBJ2-7; TRBD1 agrees at 7 bases. The germline gives CDR1 MNHEY, CDR2 SVGEGT. The junction had 7 bases not matched to a gene; V was cut back by 7 bases and J by 1 base. The CDR3 is 14 amino acids. This CDR3 is CASTRTGESYEQYV. Here the CDR3 DNA reads TGTGCCAGCACTAGGACAGGCGAGTCCTACGAGCAGTACGTC.

This clonotype appeared many times. The gene calls are TRBV7-8 and TRBJ1-2; TRBD1 might be the D (5 bases). Trimming pared 3 bases from V and 8 bases from J, leaving 13 bases between. The germline gives CDR1 SGHVS, CDR2 FQNEAQ. CDR3 length: 13 amino acids. The CDR3 DNA is TGTGCCAGCAGCTTTGGCAGGGCTAACGGCTACACCTTC. Translation gives CASSFGRANGYTF.

A word on this clonotype: Being one base from a much bigger clone, this may be a read error. The chain combines TRBV20-1 with TRBJ2-5; 11 positions agree with TRBD2. The CDR3 has 13 residues. The germline CDR1 and CDR2 sequences are DFQATT and SNEGSKA (reference sequence). J was trimmed by 7 bases and V by 5 bases; bases with no gene match: 6. The CDR3 protein is CSAPSGGLVTQYF. The DNA of the CDR3 is TGCAGTGCTCCTAGCGGGGGGTTGGTGACCCAGTACTTC.

The sample holds many counts of this clonotype. The chain is built from TRBV7-8 and TRBJ1-1; 9 bases agree with TRBD1. The CDR3 covers 15 residues. Germline V gene lookup returns CDR1 SGHVS and CDR2 FQNEAQ. The V gene end was trimmed by 0 bases and the J gene end by 2 bases; junction bases not matched to a gene: 1. The CDR3: CASSLAGQGNTEAFF. The CDR3 DNA follows: TGTGCCAGCAGCTTAGCGGGACAGGGAAACACTGAAGCTTTCTTT.

This clonotype showed up many times. The CDR3 loop is CASSSSGRRGTVTDTQYF. As DNA, the CDR3 is TGTGCCAGCAGTTCCTCTGGAAGGCGGGGGACTGTCACAGATACGCAGTATTTT. The V and J genes are TRBV12-3 or TRBV12-4 and TRBJ2-3; 7 positions match TRBD2. The ends lost 4 bases at V and 2 bases at J; junction bases unmatched: 15. The CDR3 has 18 amino acids.